This T cell receptor (beta chain) was identified in a study of cytomegalovirus exposure and HLA in healthy donors. For the study at large: For the approximately 410 genotyped donors, about 79% fell within the Caucasian-associated ancestry cluster. Overall study results and limits: Earlier analysis found most TCR beta V segments productive about 87% or about 30% of the time. TCR beta sequences reportedly predicted the HLA-A and HLA-B alleles of most subjects accurately.

This CDR3 spans 17 amino acids. Unmatched junction bases numbered 5, after V lost 1 base and J lost 3 bases. Germline assignment: CDR1 SNHLY and CDR2 FYNNEI. Use of 60 Vbeta and 13 Jbeta primers characterized the PCR. Some clones are missing from TCRdb's copy, which holds only in-frame ones; the method was immunoSEQ multiplex PCR. The profile shows about 170,000 clones, 82% of them singletons. As for this clone: The antigen remains undetermined.

This receptor was identified in a male donor in good health and CMV-seronegative. Input material: PBMCs. The J gene is TRBJ1-6, the V gene TRBV2; 8 nucleotides match TRBD1. CDR3 in DNA: TGTGCCAGCAGTGAAGTTCGACAGGGGTACTATAATTCACCCCTCCACTTT. Encoded protein: CASSEVRQGYYNSPLHF.